This T cell receptor beta chain was found in a study of shared clonotypes between healthy human individuals. Study overall: The donor pool was made up of two women and a few men aged 18 to 49.

Original processing notes: ImmunoSEQ junction-only sequences lacked quality scores, so their filtering differed. Assay: immunoSEQ multiplex PCR; the TCRdb copy retains only in-frame clones and omits some. V and J calls and clone size come straight from that table; D and trimming were deduced from the DNA. The data show a few million clones, 90% to 97% seen once. The CDR3 consists of 14 residues. Germline loops: CDR1 LNHDA, CDR2 SQIVND (reference sequence). V was trimmed by 7 bases and J by 1 base, leaving 11 bases between them. Sequenced: naive CD4+ T cells sorted from blood. Specified subset: CD45RA+ positively selected. V is TRBV19 and J is TRBJ1-3; D is ambiguous. The sequence derives from a man aged 18 to 29 in good health. The CDR3 region has the DNA TGTGCCAGTAAAACGAGCTGGTCTGGAAACACCATATATTTT. Its protein is CASKTSWSGNTIYF.